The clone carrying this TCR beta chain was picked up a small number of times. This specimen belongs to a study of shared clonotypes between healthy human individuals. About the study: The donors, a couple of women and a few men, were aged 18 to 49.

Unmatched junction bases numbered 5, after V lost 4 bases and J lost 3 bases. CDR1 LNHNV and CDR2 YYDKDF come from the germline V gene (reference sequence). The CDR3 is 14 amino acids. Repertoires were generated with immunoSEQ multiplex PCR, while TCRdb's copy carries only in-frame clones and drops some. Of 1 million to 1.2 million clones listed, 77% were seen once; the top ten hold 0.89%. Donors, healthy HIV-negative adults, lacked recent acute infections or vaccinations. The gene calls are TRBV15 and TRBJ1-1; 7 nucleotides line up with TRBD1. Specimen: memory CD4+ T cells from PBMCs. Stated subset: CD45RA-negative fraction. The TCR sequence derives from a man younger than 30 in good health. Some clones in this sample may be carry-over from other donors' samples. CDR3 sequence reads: CATSKYTGDTEAFF. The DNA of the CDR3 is TGTGCCACCAGCAAATATACAGGGGACACTGAAGCTTTCTTT.